These T cell receptor beta chains were read from a single sample in a study of shared clonotypes between healthy human individuals. Here immunoSEQ multiplex PCR was the method, and the copy in TCRdb shows in-frame clones only, minus some. The sample includes 650,000 to 800,000 clones, about 91% of them seen just once. The sequencing input was naive CD8+ T cells sorted from blood. The receptors originated from a man aged 30 to 39 in good health. The CDR3 runs from the conserved cysteine through the conserved F or W. The D gene is left open where the match is weak. Rows may omit the clone size; those that give it use once, few, many or a size class.

cdr3_nt,cdr3_aa,j_call,v_call,d_call,cdr3_length,clone_size
TGCGCCAGCGGGCCCTTGGTGGGAGGGGGCGATGAGCAGTTCTTC,CASGPLVGGGDEQFF,TRBJ2-1,TRBV23-1,-,15,-
TGTGCCAGTAGTTCTGCGGAGAGTTGGACCGGGGAGCTGTTTTTT,CASSSAESWTGELFF,TRBJ2-2,TRBV19,-,15,-
TGTGCCAGCAGTGGCTCCGGGAGTCAAGAGACCCAGTACTTC,CASSGSGSQETQYF,TRBJ2-5,TRBV9,-,14,-
TGTGCCAGCATCAAACAGAGCGTGAATGAAAAACTGTTTTTT,CASIKQSVNEKLFF,TRBJ1-4,TRBV7-9,-,14,-
TGTGCCATCAGTGAAGGGGAGACAGGGAAGAGCTCTGGAAACACCATATATTTT,CAISEGETGKSSGNTIYF,TRBJ1-3,TRBV10-3,TRBD1,18,-
TGTGCCAGCACCCTCTTAGGGCGGACGTTGGCCGAGACCCAGTACTTC,CASTLLGRTLAETQYF,TRBJ2-5,TRBV7-7,-,16,-
TGTGCCATCACGCCCCGGGACAGAGAGGGCACTGAAGCTTTCTTT,CAITPRDREGTEAFF,TRBJ1-1,TRBV10-3,TRBD1,15,-
TGTGCCAGCAGCGCCCGGGACAGCATACTCACCGGGGAGCTGTTTTTT,CASSARDSILTGELFF,TRBJ2-2,TRBV7-9,TRBD1,16,-
TGTGCTAGTGCCCAGGGGGTCACCTCCTACGAGCAGTACTTC,CASAQGVTSYEQYF,TRBJ2-7,TRBV12-5,TRBD1,14,few
TGTGCCAGTTGGGACACCAAAAATGAAAAACTGTTTTTT,CASWDTKNEKLFF,TRBJ1-4,TRBV19,-,13,-